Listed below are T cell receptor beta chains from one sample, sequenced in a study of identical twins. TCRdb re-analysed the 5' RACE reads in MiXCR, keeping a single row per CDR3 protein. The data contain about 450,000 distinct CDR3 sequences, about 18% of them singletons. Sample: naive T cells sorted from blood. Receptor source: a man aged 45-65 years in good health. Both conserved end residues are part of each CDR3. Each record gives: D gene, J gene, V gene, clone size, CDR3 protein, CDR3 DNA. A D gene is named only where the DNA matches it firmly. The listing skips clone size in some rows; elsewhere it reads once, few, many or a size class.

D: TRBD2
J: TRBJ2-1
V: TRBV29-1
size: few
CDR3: CSVCGGRDGDYNEQFF
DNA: TGCAGCGTCTGCGGGGGGCGCGACGGGGATTACAATGAGCAGTTCTTC

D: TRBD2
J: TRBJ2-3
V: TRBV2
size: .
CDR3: CATSGSTIGDTQYF
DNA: TGTGCCACGAGCGGGAGCACCATCGGGGATACGCAGTATTTT

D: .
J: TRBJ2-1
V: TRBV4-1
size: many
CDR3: CASRNGGGDEQFF
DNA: TGCGCCAGCAGGAATGGGGGGGGCGATGAGCAGTTCTTC

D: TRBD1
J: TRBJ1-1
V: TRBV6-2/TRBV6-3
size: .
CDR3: CASSYPPDRGATEAFF
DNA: TGTGCCAGCAGTTACCCCCCTGACAGGGGAGCCACTGAAGCTTTCTTT

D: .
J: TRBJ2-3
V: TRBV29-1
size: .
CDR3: CSVGGGWITDTQYF
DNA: TGCAGCGTTGGAGGGGGATGGATCACAGATACGCAGTATTTT

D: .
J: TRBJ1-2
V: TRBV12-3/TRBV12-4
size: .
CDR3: CASSRREGYTF
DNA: TGTGCCAGCAGCCGGAGGGAAGGCTACACCTTC

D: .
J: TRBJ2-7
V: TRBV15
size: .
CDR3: CATSQGTQTYEQYF
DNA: TGTGCCACGTCTCAGGGGACTCAAACCTACGAGCAGTACTTC

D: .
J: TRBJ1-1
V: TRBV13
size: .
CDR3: CASSLGDMDTEAFF
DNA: TGTGCCAGCAGCTTAGGCGATATGGACACTGAAGCTTTCTTT

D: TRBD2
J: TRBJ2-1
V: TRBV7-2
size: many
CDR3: CASSFTSGGTAEQFF
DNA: TGTGCCAGCAGCTTTACTAGCGGGGGGACGGCCGAGCAGTTCTTC

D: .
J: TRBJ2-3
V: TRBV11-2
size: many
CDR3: CASSLLRSDTQYF
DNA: TGTGCCAGCAGCTTATTGCGTTCAGATACGCAGTATTTT

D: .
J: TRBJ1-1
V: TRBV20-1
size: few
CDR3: CSGTDFSWNTEAFF
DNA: TGCAGTGGGACAGACTTCAGTTGGAACACTGAAGCTTTCTTT

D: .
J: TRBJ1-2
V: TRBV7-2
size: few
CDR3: CASSKDREGYTF
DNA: TGTGCCAGCAGTAAGGACCGGGAAGGCTACACCTTC

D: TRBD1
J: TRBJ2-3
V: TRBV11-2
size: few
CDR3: CASSLGERSGTATDTQYF
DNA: TGTGCCAGCAGCTTAGGGGAGAGGTCCGGGACAGCCACAGATACGCAGTATTTT

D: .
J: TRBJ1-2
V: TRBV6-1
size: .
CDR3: CASSEDVLDPIYGYTF
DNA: TGTGCCAGCAGTGAAGATGTGCTAGACCCTATCTATGGCTACACCTTC

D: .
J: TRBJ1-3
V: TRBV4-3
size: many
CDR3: CASSQDRPTQGNTIYF
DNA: TGCGCCAGCAGCCAAGATCGTCCAACACAGGGAAACACCATATATTTT

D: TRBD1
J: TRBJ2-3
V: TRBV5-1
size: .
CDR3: CASSLAQGPTDTQYF
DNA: TGCGCCAGCAGCTTGGCACAGGGGCCCACAGATACGCAGTATTTT

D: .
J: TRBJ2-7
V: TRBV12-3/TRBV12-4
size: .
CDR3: CASSLWYEQYF
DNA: TGTGCCAGCAGTCTATGGTACGAGCAGTACTTC

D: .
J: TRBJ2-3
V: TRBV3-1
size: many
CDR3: CASSQVRTSTDTQYF
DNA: TGTGCCAGCAGCCAAGTCCGAACTAGCACAGATACGCAGTATTTT

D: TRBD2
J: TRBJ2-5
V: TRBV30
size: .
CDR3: CAWTGTSGKQETQYF
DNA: TGTGCCTGGACCGGGACTAGCGGGAAGCAAGAGACCCAGTACTTC

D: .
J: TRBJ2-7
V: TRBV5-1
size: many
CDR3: CASSFFQGYEQYF
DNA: TGCGCCAGCAGCTTTTTCCAGGGGTACGAGCAGTACTTC

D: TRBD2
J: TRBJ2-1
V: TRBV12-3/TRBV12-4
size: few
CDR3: CASSLGAGGRVEQFF
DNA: TGTGCCAGCAGTTTAGGAGCGGGGGGGCGGGTTGAGCAGTTCTTC

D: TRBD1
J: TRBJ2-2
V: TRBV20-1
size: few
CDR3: CSARGRDRDTGELFF
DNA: TGCAGTGCTAGAGGCCGGGACAGAGACACCGGGGAGCTGTTTTTT

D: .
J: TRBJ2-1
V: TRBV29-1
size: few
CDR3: CSVHGLDNEQFF
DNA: TGCAGCGTTCACGGACTGGACAATGAGCAGTTCTTC

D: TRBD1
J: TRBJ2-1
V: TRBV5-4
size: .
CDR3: CARDRGPLYNEQFF
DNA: TGTGCCAGGGACAGGGGTCCGCTCTACAATGAGCAGTTCTTC

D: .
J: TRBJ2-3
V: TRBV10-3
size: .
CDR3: CAISQTGTYTDTQYF
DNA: TGTGCCATCAGTCAGACCGGGACGTACACAGATACGCAGTATTTT

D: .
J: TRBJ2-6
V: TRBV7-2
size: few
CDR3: CASSYGASGANVLTF
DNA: TGTGCCAGCAGCTACGGAGCATCTGGGGCCAACGTCCTGACTTTC

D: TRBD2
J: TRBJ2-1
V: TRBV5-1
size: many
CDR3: CASRPGSGGADGEQFF
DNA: TGCGCCAGCAGACCCGGAAGCGGGGGGGCTGATGGAGAGCAGTTCTTC

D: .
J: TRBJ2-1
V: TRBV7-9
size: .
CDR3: CASSLGGPDGNEQFF
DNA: TGTGCCAGCAGCTTAGGGGGGCCGGACGGGAATGAGCAGTTCTTC

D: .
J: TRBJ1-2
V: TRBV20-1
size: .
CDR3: CSAREVRASYGYTF
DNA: TGCAGTGCTAGAGAGGTCCGGGCCTCCTATGGCTACACCTTC

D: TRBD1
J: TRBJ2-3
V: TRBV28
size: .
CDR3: CASSLNTGGVDTQYF
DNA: TGTGCCAGCAGTTTAAACACAGGGGGCGTAGATACGCAGTATTTT

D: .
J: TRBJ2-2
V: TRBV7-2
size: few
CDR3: CASSLGLLFGELFF
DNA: TGTGCCAGCAGCTTAGGGCTCCTATTCGGGGAGCTGTTTTTT

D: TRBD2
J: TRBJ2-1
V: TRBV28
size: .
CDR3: CASSTKTVTSGTYNEQFF
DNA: TGTGCCAGCAGTACAAAAACCGTGACTAGCGGGACATACAATGAGCAGTTCTTC

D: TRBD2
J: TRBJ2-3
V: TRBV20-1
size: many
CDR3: CSARDRTSGSHTDTQYF
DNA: TGCAGTGCTAGAGATCGGACTAGCGGGAGCCACACAGATACGCAGTATTTT

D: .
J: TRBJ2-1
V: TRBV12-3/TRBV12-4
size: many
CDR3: CASSPVEVGEQFF
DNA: TGTGCCAGCAGTCCCGTTGAAGTCGGTGAGCAGTTCTTC

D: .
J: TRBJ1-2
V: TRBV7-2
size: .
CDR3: CASSLSGVTNYGYTF
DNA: TGTGCCAGCAGCTTATCGGGGGTAACCAACTATGGCTACACCTTC

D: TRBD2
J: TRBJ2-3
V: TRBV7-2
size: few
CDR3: CASGSLFQGGRQYF
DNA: TGTGCCAGCGGATCACTTTTCCAGGGCGGGAGGCAGTATTTT

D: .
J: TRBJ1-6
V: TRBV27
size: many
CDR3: CASSYQGFWNSPLHF
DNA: TGTGCCAGCAGTTATCAGGGCTTTTGGAATTCACCCCTCCACTTT

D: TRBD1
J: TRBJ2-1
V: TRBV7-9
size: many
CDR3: CASSFGKVGQGAGEQFF
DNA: TGTGCCAGCAGCTTCGGCAAAGTCGGACAGGGGGCAGGTGAGCAGTTCTTC

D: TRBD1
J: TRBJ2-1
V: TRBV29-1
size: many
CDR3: CRRQGVLGAQFF
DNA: TGCAGAAGACAGGGGGTCTTGGGAGCGCAGTTCTTC

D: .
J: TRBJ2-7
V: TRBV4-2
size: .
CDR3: CASSQAGGRYEQYF
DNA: TGTGCCAGCAGCCAAGCGGGGGGCCGCTACGAGCAGTACTTC

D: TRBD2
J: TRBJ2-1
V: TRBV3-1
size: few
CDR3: CASGSGRRYNEQFF
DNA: TGTGCCAGCGGGAGCGGGAGACGATACAATGAGCAGTTCTTC

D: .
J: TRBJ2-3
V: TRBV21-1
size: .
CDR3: CASSKGESGDTDTQYF
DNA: TGTGCCAGCAGCAAAGGCGAGAGCGGGGACACAGATACGCAGTATTTT

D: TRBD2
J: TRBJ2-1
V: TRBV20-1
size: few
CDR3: CSASSGGDEQFF
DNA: TGCAGTGCTAGTTCGGGGGGGGATGAGCAGTTCTTC

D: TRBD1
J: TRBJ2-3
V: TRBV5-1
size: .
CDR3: CASSLAPGQGSDTQYF
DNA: TGCGCCAGCAGCTTGGCTCCCGGACAGGGGTCAGATACGCAGTATTTT

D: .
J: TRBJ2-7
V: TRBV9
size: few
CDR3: CASSVVAEAYEQYF
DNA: TGTGCCAGCAGCGTAGTGGCGGAAGCCTACGAGCAGTACTTC

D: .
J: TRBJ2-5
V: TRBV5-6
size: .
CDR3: CASSSQGFEETQYF
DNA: TGTGCCAGCAGCTCACAGGGATTCGAAGAGACCCAGTACTTC

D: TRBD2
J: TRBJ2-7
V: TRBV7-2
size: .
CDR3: CASSAASGLYEQYF
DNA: TGTGCCAGCAGCGCCGCTAGCGGGCTATACGAGCAGTACTTC

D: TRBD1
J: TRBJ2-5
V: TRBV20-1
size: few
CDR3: CSARTGWLLGETQYF
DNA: TGCAGTGCGCGGACAGGGTGGTTATTAGGAGAGACCCAGTACTTC

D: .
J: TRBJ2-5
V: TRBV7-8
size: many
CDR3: CASRPPTAGPLQETQYF
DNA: TGTGCCAGCAGGCCACCCACAGCGGGTCCATTACAAGAGACCCAGTACTTC

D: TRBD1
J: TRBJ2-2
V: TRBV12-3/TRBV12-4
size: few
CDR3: CASSLGRTGTGELFF
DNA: TGTGCCAGCAGTTTAGGCAGGACAGGGACCGGGGAGCTGTTTTTT

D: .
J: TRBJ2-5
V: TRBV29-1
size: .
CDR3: CSTGGETQYF
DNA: TGCAGCACTGGGGGGGAGACCCAGTACTTC

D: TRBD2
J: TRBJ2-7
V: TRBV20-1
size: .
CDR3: CSARDLLAGGIYEQYF
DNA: TGCAGTGCTAGAGATCTACTAGCGGGAGGTATCTACGAGCAGTACTTC

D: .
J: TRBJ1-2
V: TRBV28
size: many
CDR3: CASSLGGSWNYGYTF
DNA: TGTGCCAGCAGTTTAGGAGGGTCGTGGAACTATGGCTACACCTTC